This TCR beta chain was recorded in a study of cytomegalovirus exposure and HLA in healthy donors. Study outcomes and limitations: TCR beta V- and J-gene trimming, according to a later analysis, was linked to a missense DCLRE1C variant.

The CDR3 consists of 14 residues. V lost 7 bases and J 0 bases, leaving 10 bases between the germline ends. CDR1 and CDR2 (germline): MNHNS, SASEGT. With 60 Vbeta and 13 Jbeta primers, the PCR was carried out. Using immunoSEQ multiplex PCR, the repertoire was profiled, and TCRdb retains in-frame clones only, with some absent. The sample holds 150,000 to 200,000 clones, roughly 80% seen once. As to this clone: Antigen: not known.

Sequencing used PBMCs. This chain links TRBV6-1 with TRBJ2-4, with no clear D. The receptor comes from a woman between 40 and 55 years old in good health and CMV-seropositive. The CDR3 nucleotides are TGTGCCAGCACCGTTCAGATAGCCAAAAACATTCAGTACTTC. Its translation is CASTVQIAKNIQYF.